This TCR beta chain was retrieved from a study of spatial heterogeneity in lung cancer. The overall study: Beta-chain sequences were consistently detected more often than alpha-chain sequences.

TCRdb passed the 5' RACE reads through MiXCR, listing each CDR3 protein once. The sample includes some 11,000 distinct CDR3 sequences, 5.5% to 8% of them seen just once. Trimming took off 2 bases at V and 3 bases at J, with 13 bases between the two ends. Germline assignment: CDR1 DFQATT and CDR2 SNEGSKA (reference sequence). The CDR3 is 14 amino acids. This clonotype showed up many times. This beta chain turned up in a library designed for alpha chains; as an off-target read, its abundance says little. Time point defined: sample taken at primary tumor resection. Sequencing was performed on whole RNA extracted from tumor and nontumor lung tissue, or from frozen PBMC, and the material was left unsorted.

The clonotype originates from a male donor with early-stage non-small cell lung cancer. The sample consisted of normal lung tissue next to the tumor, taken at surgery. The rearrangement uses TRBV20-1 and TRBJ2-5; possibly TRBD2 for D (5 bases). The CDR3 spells CSARKDWPKETQYF. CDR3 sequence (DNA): TGCAGTGCTAGAAAGGACTGGCCGAAAGAGACCCAGTACTTC.